Included here is one TCR beta chain sequence, with context. The data belong to a study of T cell changes during pregnancy in multiple sclerosis. The germline V gene encodes CDR1 SGHTA and CDR2 FQGTGA. The CDR3 is made up of 13 amino acids. The V end lost 5 bases, the J end lost 2 bases, and 9 bases lay between the germline ends. Libraries were prepared by immunoSEQ multiplex PCR; TCRdb keeps only in-frame clonotypes and omits some of them. The table shows roughly 40,000 clones, with around nine tenths occurring only once. The chain is built from TRBV7-3 and TRBJ2-5, with D perhaps matching TRBD1 (5 bases). This TCR came from a female donor in good health, enrolled as a control in a pregnancy study. The sample here was CD4+ T cells from peripheral blood mononuclear cells, taken in the first trimester of pregnancy. This CDR3 reads CASSKTAQETQYF. As DNA, the CDR3 is TGTGCCAGCAGCAAGACAGCACAAGAGACCCAGTACTTC.